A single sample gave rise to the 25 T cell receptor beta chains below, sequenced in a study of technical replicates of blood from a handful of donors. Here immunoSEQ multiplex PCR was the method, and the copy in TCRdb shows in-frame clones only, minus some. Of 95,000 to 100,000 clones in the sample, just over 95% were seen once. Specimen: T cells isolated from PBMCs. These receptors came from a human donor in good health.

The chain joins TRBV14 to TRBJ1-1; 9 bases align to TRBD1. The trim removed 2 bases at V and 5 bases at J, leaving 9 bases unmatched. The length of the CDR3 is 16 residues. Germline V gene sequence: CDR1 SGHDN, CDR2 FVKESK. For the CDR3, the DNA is TGTGCCAGCAGCCAAATATCGGGACAGGGTGGGACTGAAGCTTTCTTT. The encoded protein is CASSQISGQGGTEAFF.

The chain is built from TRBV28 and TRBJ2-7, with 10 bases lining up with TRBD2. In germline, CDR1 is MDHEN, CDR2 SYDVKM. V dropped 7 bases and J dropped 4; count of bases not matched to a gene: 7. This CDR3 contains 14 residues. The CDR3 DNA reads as TGTGCCAGCAAGGGTAGCGGGAGGTCTTACGAGCAGTACTTC. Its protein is CASKGSGRSYEQYF.

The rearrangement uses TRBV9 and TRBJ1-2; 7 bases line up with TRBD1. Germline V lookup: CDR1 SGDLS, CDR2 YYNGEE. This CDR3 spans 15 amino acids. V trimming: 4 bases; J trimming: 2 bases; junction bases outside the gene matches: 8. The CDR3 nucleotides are TGTGCCAGCAGCTCAAGACCGGACAGGAACTATGGCTACACCTTC. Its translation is CASSSRPDRNYGYTF.

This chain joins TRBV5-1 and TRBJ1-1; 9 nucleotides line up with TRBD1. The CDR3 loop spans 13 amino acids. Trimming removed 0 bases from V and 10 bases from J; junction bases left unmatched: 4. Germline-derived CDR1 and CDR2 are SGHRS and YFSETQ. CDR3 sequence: CASSLGDRDGAFF. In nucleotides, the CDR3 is TGCGCCAGCAGCTTGGGGGACAGGGACGGAGCTTTCTTT.

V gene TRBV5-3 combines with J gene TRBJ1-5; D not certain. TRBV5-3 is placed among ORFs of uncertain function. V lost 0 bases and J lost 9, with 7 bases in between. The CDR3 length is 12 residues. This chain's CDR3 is CARSLGRGPQHF. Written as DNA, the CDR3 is TGTGCCAGAAGCTTGGGGCGGGGGCCCCAGCATTTT.

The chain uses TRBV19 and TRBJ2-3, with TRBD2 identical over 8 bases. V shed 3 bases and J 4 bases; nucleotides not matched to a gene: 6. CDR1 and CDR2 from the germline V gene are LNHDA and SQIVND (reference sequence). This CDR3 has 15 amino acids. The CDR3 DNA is TGTGCCAGTAGTATGAGTGCTAGCGGGCCAGATACGCAGTATTTT. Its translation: CASSMSASGPDTQYF.

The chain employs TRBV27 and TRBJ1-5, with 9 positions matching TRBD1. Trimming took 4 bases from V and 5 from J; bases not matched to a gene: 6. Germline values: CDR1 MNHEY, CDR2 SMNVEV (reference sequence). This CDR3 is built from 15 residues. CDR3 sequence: CASSYGTGIDQPQHF. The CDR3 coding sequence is TGTGCCAGCAGTTACGGGACAGGGATCGATCAGCCCCAGCATTTT.

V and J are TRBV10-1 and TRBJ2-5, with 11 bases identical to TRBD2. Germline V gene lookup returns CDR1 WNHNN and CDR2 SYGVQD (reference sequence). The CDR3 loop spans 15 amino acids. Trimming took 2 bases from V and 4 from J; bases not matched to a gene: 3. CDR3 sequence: CASSESSGRGETQYF. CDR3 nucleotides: TGCGCCAGCAGTGAGAGTAGCGGGAGGGGAGAGACCCAGTACTTC.

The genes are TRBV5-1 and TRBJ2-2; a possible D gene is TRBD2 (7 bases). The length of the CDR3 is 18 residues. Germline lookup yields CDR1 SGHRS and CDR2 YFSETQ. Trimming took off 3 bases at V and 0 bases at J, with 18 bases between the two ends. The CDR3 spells CASSSRTGRAPNTGELFF. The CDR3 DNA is TGCGCCAGCAGCTCTCGCACAGGGAGGGCACCGAACACCGGGGAGCTGTTTTTT.

CDR3 amino acids: CASSEDKRKQAEFDTQYF. The CDR3 nucleotides are TGTGCCAGCAGTGAAGATAAAAGGAAACAGGCTGAATTCGATACGCAGTATTTT. This chain uses TRBV2 with TRBJ2-3; the D gene is possibly TRBD1 (5 bases). In germline, CDR1 is SNHLY, CDR2 FYNNEI. Trimming took 1 base from V and 6 from J, leaving 23 bases between them. The CDR3 consists of 18 residues.

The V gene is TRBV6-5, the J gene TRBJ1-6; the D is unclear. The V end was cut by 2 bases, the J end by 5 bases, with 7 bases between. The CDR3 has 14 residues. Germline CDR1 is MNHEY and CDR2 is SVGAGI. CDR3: CASSYGGDNSPLHF. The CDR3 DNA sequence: TGTGCCAGCAGTTACGGCGGAGATAATTCACCCCTCCACTTT.

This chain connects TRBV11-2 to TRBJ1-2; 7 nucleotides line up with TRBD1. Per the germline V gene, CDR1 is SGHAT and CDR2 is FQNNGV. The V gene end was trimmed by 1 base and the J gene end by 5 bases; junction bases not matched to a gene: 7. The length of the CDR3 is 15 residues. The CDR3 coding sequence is TGTGCCAGCAGCTTAGGGCCCGGACAGGCTTATGGCTACACCTTC. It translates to CASSLGPGQAYGYTF.

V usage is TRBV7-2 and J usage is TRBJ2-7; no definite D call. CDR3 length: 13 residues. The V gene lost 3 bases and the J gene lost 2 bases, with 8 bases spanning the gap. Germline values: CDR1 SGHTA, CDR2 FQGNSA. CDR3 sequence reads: CASSFTDTYEQYF. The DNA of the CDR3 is TGTGCCAGCAGCTTTACAGATACCTACGAGCAGTACTTC. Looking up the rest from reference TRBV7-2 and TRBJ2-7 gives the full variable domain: GAGVSQSPSNKVTEKGKDVELRCDPISGHTALYWYRQSLGQGLEFLIYFQGNSAPDKSGLPSDRFSAERTGGSVSTLTIQRTQQEDSAVYLCASSFTDTYEQYFGPGTRLTVT.

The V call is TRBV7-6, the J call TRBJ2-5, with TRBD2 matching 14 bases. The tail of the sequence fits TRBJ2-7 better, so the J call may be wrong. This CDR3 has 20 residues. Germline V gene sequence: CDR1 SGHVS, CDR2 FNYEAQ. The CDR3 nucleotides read TGTGCCAGCAGCTTTAGAGGGCTAAGACTAGCGGGGGGGCAACGCTACGAGCAGTACTTC. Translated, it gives CASSFRGLRLAGGQRYEQYF.

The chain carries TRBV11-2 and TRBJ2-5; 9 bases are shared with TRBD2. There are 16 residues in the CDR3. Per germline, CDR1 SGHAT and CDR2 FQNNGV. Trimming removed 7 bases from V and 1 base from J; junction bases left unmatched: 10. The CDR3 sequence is CASTDAGGLFQETQYF. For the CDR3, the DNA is TGTGCCAGCACTGACGCGGGGGGGCTGTTCCAAGAGACCCAGTACTTC.

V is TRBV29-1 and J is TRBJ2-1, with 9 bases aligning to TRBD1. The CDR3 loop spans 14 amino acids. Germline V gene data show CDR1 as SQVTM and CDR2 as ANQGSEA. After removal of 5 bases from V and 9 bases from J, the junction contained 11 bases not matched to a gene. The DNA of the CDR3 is TGCAGCGTTCGCGTACAGGGGGCTTTTGGTGAGCAGTTCTTC. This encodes CSVRVQGAFGEQFF.

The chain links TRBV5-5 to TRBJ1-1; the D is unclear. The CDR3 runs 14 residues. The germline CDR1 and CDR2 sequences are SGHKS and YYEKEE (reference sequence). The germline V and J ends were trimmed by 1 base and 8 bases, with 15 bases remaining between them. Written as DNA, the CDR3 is TGTGCCAGCAGCTTGTGGGCAGAGCAGACCGAAGCTTTCTTT. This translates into CASSLWAEQTEAFF.

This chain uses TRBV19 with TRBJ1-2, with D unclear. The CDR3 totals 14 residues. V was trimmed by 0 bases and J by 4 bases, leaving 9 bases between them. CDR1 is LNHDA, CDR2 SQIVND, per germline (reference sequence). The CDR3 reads CASSIEGATYGYTF. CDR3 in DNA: TGTGCCAGTAGTATAGAGGGAGCGACCTATGGCTACACCTTC.

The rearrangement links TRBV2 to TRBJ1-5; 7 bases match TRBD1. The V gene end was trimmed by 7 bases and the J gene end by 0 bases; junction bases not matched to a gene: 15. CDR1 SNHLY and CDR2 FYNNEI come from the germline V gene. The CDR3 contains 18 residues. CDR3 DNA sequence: TGTGCCAGCAACAAACGCCGGGACCCAGGGGGTAGCAATCAGCCCCAGCATTTT. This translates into CASNKRRDPGGSNQPQHF.

CDR3 in DNA: TGTGCCAGCAGCCTCGTCCCCGGAAACACCATATATTTT. Protein sequence: CASSLVPGNTIYF. V is TRBV7-2 and J is TRBJ1-3; D is unclear. The CDR3 sequence is 13 residues long. Germline CDR1 SGHTA, CDR2 FQGNSA. Deletions cut 5 bases from V and 4 bases from J, with 9 bases between. Together with reference TRBV7-2 and TRBJ1-3, the CDR3 gives the full variable domain: GAGVSQSPSNKVTEKGKDVELRCDPISGHTALYWYRQSLGQGLEFLIYFQGNSAPDKSGLPSDRFSAERTGGSVSTLTIQRTQQEDSAVYLCASSLVPGNTIYFGEGSWLTVV.

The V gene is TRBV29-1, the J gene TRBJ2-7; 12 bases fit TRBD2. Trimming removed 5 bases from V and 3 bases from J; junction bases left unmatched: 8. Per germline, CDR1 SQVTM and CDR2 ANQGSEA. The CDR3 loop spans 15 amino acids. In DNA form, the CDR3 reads TGCAGCGTTCTAATTGGACTAGCGGGAAACTACGAGCAGTACTTC. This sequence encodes CSVLIGLAGNYEQYF.

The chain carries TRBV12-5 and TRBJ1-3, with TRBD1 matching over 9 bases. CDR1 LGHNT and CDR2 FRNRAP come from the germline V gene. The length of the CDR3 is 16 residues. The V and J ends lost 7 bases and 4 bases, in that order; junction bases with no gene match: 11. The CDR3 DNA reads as TGTGCTAGTGCCCCTACTCCGGGACAGGGAGGAAACACCATATATTTT. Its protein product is CASAPTPGQGGNTIYF.

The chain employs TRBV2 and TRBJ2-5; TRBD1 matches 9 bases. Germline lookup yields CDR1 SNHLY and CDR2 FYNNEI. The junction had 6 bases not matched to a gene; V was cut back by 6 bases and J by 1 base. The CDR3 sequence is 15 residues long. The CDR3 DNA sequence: TGTGCCAGCAGATCAGAACAGGGGGCCCAAGAGACCCAGTACTTC. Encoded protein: CASRSEQGAQETQYF.

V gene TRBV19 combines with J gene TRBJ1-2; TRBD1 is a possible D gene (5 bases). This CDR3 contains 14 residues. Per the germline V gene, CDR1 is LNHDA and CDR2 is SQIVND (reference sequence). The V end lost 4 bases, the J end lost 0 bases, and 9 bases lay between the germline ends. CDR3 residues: CASSRGGANYGYTF. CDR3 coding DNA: TGTGCCAGTAGTAGGGGGGGGGCTAACTATGGCTACACCTTC.

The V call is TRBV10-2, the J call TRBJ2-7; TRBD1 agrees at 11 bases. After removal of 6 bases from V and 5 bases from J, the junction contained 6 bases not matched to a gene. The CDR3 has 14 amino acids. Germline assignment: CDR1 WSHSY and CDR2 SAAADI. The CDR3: CASREDRGHHEQYF. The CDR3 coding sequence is TGCGCCAGCAGAGAGGACAGGGGGCACCACGAGCAGTACTTC.